A selection of T cell receptor beta chains follows, all from one sample in a study of blood T cell repertoires in COVID-19. The table came from immunoSEQ multiplex PCR; TCRdb's copy has only in-frame clones and leaves some out. The data contain 72,000 or so clones, approximately 85% of them seen just once; the ten biggest clones take up approximately 32%. The source material was peripheral blood. These TCRs come from a woman aged 80 or over with active or convalescent COVID-19. CDR3s include the opening cysteine and the closing phenylalanine or tryptophan. Fields, in order: D gene, V gene, J gene, clone size, CDR3 protein, CDR3 DNA. D genes are given only for firm matches. Where a row states a size, it is once, few, many or the class of an expanded clone; other rows omit it.

>TRBD1|TRBV3-1/TRBV3-2|TRBJ1-1|few
CASSQGDRGYTEAFF
TGTGCCAGCAGCCAAGGAGACAGGGGGTACACTGAAGCTTTCTTT
>-|TRBV7-9|TRBJ2-1|-
CASSLRTRGNNEQFF
TGTGCCAGCAGCTTACGTACCCGGGGGAACAATGAGCAGTTCTTC
>-|TRBV24-1|TRBJ2-2|-
CATSESTGNTGELFF
TGTGCCACCAGTGAATCGACAGGGAACACCGGGGAGCTGTTTTTT
>-|TRBV3-1/TRBV3-2|TRBJ2-2|once
CASSQFPGTNTGELFF
TGTGCCAGCAGCCAATTCCCCGGGACGAACACCGGGGAGCTGTTTTTT
>-|TRBV4-3|TRBJ2-7|-
CASSQPGSYEQYF
TGCGCCAGCAGCCAACCAGGGTCCTACGAGCAGTACTTC
>-|TRBV2|TRBJ2-6|-
CASSEDQSGANVLTF
TGTGCCAGCAGTGAAGATCAATCTGGGGCCAACGTCCTGACTTTC
>-|TRBV10-1|TRBJ2-6|-
CASFTGRHSGANVLTF
TGCGCCAGTTTCACAGGGAGACACTCTGGGGCCAACGTCCTGACTTTC
>-|TRBV6-5|TRBJ2-7|-
CASSFPYEQYF
TGTGCCAGCAGCTTCCCCTACGAGCAGTACTTC
>TRBD1|TRBV5-6|TRBJ2-5|-
CASSLLTGGRETQYF
TGTGCCAGCAGCTTACTGACAGGGGGCCGGGAGACCCAGTACTTC
>-|TRBV12-3/TRBV12-4|TRBJ1-2|-
CASSPAGEDGYTF
TGTGCCAGCAGCCCAGCGGGGGAGGATGGCTACACCTTC
>TRBD1|TRBV3-1/TRBV3-2|TRBJ2-2|-
CASSQSAGGESAGELFF
TGTGCCAGCAGCCAATCGGCAGGGGGTGAATCGGCCGGGGAGCTGTTTTTT
>TRBD1|TRBV27|TRBJ1-6|-
CASTGTAANSPLHF
TGTGCCAGCACCGGGACAGCCGCAAATTCACCCCTCCACTTT
>TRBD1|TRBV19|TRBJ1-2|-
CASREGQMEMWNYGYTF
TGTGCCAGTCGAGAGGGACAGATGGAGATGTGGAACTATGGCTACACCTTC
>-|TRBV11-3|TRBJ2-5|-
CASSRRSPRVQETQYF
TGTGCCAGCAGCCGCCGCTCCCCGAGAGTCCAAGAGACCCAGTACTTC
>-|TRBV28|TRBJ2-7|-
CASSWDTTYEQYF
TGTGCCAGCAGCTGGGACACTACCTACGAGCAGTACTTC
>-|TRBV7-9|TRBJ2-1|-
CASSLFSGLNNEQFF
TGTGCCAGCAGCTTATTCAGCGGACTAAACAATGAGCAGTTCTTC
>-|TRBV5-1|TRBJ1-6|-
CASRLGESSYNSPLHF
TGCGCCAGCAGGTTGGGGGAGAGCTCCTATAATTCACCCCTCCACTTT
>TRBD2|TRBV4-3|TRBJ2-2|-
CASSQEIGGVTGELFF
TGCGCCAGCAGCCAAGAAATCGGGGGGGTCACCGGGGAGCTGTTTTTT
>-|TRBV21-1|TRBJ2-7|-
CASSKDQTGGTLSYEQYF
TGTGCCAGCAGCAAAGACCAAACAGGGGGCACTCTCTCCTACGAGCAGTACTTC